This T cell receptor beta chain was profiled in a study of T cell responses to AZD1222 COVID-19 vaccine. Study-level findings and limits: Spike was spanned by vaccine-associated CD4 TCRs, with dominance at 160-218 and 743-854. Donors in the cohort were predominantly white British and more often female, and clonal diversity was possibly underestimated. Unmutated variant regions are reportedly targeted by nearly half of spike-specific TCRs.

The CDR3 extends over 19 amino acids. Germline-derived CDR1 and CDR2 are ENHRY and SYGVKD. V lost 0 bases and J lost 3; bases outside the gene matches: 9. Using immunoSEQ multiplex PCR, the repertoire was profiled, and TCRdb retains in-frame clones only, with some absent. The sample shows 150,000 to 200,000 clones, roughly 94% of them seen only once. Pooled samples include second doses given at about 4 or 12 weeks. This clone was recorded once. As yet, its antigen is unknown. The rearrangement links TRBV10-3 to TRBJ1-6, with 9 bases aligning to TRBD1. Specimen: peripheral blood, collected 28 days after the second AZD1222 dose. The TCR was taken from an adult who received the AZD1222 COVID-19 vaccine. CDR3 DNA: TGTGCCATCAGTGAGTCAGGGACAGGGAATGGTGGCTATAATTCACCCCTCCACTTT. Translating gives CAISESGTGNGGYNSPLHF.